The 4 T cell receptor beta chains presented below share a single source sample, sequenced in a study of control samples from healthy donors and cancer patients. This table comes from immunoSEQ multiplex PCR, and its TCRdb copy is limited to in-frame clones, with some not included. In the table there are 95,000 to 130,000 clones, over 90% of which are singletons. Sequencing used blood. Source of these receptors: a man aged 25-40 years in good health.

V and J are TRBV5-5 and TRBJ2-7; D is unresolved. This CDR3 contains 13 residues. V was trimmed by 4 bases and J by 2 bases, leaving 10 bases between them. Germline V gene data show CDR1 as SGHKS and CDR2 as YYEKEE (reference sequence). CDR3 coding DNA: TGTGCCAGCAGCCGGACCGAAACCTACGAGCAGTACGTC. It translates to CASSRTETYEQYV.

The count of this clone is one. The chain employs TRBV4-1 and TRBJ1-1; 10 nucleotides line up with TRBD1. The V gene end was trimmed by 2 bases and the J gene end by 10 bases; junction bases not matched to a gene: 7. Germline CDR1 reads MGHRA; CDR2 reads YSYEKL. The CDR3 has 14 residues. The CDR3: CASSQPGRTGGAFF. The DNA for the CDR3 is TGCGCCAGCAGCCAACCCGGAAGGACAGGGGGAGCTTTCTTT.

V gene TRBV5-1 combines with J gene TRBJ1-3; 8 positions agree with TRBD1. The trim removed 3 bases at V and 2 bases at J, leaving 10 bases unmatched. This CDR3 is 17 amino acids long. In germline, CDR1 is SGHRS, CDR2 YFSETQ. CDR3: CASSWAGQGYAGNTIYF. CDR3 nucleotide sequence: TGCGCCAGCAGCTGGGCCGGACAGGGATATGCTGGAAACACCATATATTTT.

The chain recombines TRBV9 with TRBJ2-1, with D possibly being TRBD2 (5 bases). There are 11 residues in the CDR3. Trimming stripped 3 bases from V and 10 bases from J, with 8 bases between. Germline CDR1 reads SGDLS; CDR2 reads YYNGEE. CDR3 loop: CASSGRGEQFF. CDR3 in DNA: TGTGCCAGCAGCGGAAGAGGGGAGCAGTTCTTC. The complete variable domain, with remaining parts taken from reference TRBV9 and TRBJ2-1, reads DSGVTQTPKHLITATGQRVTLRCSPRSGDLSVYWYQQSLDQGLQFLIQYYNGEERAKGNILERFSAQQFPDLHSELNLSSLELGDSALYFCASSGRGEQFFGPGTRLTVL.